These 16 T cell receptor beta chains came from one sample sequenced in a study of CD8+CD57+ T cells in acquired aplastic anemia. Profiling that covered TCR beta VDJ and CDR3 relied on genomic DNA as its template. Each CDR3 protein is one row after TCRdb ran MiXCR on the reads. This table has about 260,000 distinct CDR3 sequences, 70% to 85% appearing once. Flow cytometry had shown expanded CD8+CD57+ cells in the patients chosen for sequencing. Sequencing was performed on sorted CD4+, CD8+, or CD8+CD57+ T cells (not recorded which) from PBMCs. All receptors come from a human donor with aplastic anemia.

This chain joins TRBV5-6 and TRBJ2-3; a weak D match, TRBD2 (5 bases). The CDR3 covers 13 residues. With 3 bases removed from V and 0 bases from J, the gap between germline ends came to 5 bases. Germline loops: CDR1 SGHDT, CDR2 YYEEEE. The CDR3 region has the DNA TGTGCCAGCAGCTGGAGGAGCACAGATACGCAGTATTTT. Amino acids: CASSWRSTDTQYF.

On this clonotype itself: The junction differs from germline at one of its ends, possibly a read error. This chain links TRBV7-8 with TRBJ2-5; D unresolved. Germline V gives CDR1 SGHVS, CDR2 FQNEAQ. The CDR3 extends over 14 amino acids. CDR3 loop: CATSLGGEPETQYF. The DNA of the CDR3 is TGTGCCACCAGCTTAGGCGGCGAGCCCGAGACCCAGTACTTC.

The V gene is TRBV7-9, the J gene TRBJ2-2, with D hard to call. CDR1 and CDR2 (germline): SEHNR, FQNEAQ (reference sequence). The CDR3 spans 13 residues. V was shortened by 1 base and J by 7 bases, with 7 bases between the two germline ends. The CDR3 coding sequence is TGTGCCAGCAGCTTAGAGGGATTCGGGGAGCTGTTTTTT. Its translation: CASSLEGFGELFF.

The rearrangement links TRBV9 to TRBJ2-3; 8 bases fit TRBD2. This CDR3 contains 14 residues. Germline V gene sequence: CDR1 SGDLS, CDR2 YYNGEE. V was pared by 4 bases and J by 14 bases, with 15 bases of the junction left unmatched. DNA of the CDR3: TGTGCCAGCAGCTCCCGGGGGGGCGCAGTTACTACGTATTTT. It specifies CASSSRGGAVTTYF.

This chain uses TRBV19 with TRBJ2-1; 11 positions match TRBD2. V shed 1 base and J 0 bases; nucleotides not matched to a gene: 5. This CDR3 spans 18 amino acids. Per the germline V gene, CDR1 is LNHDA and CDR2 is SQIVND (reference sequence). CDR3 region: CASSIASGRRSSYNEQFF. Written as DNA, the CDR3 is TGTGCCAGTAGTATAGCTAGCGGGAGGAGAAGCTCCTACAATGAGCAGTTCTTC.

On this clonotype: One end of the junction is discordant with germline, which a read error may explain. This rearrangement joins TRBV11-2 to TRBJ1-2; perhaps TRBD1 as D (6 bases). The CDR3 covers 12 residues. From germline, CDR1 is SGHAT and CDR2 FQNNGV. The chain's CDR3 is CASRLGGYGYTF. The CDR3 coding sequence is TGTGCCAGCAGATTAGGGGGGTATGGCTACACCTTC. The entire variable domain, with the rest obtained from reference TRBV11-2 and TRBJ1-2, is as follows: EAGVAQSPRYKIIEKRQSVAFWCNPISGHATLYWYQQILGQGPKLLIQFQNNGVVDDSQLPKDRFSAERLKGVDSTLKIQPAKLEDSAVYLCASRLGGYGYTFGSGTRLTVV.

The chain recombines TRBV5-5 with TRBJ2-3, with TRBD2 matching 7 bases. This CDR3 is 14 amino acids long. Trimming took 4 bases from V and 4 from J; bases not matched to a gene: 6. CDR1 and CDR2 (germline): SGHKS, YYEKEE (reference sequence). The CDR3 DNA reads TGTGCCAGCAGCGCAAGGGAGGGTGCAGATACGCAGTATTTT. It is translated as CASSAREGADTQYF.

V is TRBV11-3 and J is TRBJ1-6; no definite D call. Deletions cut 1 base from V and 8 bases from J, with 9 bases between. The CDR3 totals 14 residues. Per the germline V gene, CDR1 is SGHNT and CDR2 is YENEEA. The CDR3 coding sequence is TGTGCCAGCAGCTTAGGTCTAACAGATTCACCCCTCCACTTT. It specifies CASSLGLTDSPLHF.

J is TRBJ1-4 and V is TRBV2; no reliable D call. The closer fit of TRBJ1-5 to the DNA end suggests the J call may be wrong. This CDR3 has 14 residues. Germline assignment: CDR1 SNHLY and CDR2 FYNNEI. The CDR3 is CASRGEKGNQPQHF. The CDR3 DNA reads TGTGCCAGCAGGGGAGAGAAGGGAAATCAGCCCCAGCATTTT.

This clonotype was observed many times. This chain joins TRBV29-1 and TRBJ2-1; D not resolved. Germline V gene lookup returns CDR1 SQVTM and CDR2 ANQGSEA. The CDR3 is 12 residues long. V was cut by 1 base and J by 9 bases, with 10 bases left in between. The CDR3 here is CSVEAVVSEQFF. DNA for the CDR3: TGCAGCGTTGAAGCTGTGGTTAGTGAGCAGTTCTTC.

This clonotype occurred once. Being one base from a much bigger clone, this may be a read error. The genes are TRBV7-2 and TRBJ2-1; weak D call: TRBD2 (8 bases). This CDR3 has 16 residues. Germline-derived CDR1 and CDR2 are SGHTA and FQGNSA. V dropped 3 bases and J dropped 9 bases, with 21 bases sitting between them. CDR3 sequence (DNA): TGTGCCAGCAGCTTTCAAGGGGGCGGGGGGAGCGGTGAGCAGTTCTTC. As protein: CASSFQGGGGSGEQFF.

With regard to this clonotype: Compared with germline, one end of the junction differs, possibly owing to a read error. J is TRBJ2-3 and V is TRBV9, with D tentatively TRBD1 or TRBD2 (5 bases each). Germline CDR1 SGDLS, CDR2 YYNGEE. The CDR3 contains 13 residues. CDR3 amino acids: CASGDGRGYGHTF. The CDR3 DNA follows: TGTGCCAGCGGCGACGGCCGGGGCTATGGCCACACCTTT. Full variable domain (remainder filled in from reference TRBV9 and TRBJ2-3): DSGVTQTPKHLITATGQRVTLRCSPRSGDLSVYWYQQSLDQGLQFLIQYYNGEERAKGNILERFSAQQFPDLHSELNLSSLELGDSALYFCASGDGRGYGHTFGPGTRLTVL.

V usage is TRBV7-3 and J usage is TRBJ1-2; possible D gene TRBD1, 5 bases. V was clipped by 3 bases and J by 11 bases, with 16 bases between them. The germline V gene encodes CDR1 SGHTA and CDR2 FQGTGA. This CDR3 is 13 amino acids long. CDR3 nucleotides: TGTGCCAGCAGCTTGGGGGGGAGCCCTGGTTACACCTTC. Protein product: CASSLGGSPGYTF.

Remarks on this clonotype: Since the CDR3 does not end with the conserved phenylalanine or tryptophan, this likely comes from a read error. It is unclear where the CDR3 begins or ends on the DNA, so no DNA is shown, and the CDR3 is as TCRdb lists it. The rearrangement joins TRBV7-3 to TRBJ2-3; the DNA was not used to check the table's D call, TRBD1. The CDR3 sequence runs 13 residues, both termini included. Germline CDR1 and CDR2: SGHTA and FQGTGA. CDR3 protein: CASGDGGTGTQFS.

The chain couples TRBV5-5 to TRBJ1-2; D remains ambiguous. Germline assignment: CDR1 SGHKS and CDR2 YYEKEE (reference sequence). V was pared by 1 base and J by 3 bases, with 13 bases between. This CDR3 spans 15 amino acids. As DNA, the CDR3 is TGTGCCAGCAGCTTGTTAGACCGCGCCGACTATGGCTACACCTTC. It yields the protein CASSLLDRADYGYTF. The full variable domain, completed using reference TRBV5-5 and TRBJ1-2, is DAGVTQSPTHLIKTRGQQVTLRCSPISGHKSVSWYQQVLGQGPQFIFQYYEKEERGRGNFPDRFSARQFPNYSSELNVNALLLGDSALYLCASSLLDRADYGYTFGSGTRLTVV.

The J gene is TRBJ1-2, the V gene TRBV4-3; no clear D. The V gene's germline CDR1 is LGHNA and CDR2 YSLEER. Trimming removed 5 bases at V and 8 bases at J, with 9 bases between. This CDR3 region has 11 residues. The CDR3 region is CASSNEPGYTF. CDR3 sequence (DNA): TGCGCCAGCAGCAACGAACCGGGCTACACCTTC.